The present entry profiles one T cell receptor (beta chain) with its context. Its antigen is as yet unknown. This sample was taken from a study of T cell repertoires in cytomegalovirus infection. Study outcomes and limitations: Summed public TCR beta family frequency identified CMV carriers bearing the relevant HLA.

TCRdb reprocessed the reads with MiXCR, giving one entry per CDR3 protein. Counted here are roughly 220,000 distinct CDR3 sequences, approximately 40% occurring once; the ten biggest clones make up 55% to 60%. V shed 2 bases and J shed 7 bases, with 21 bases lying between them. Germline-derived CDR1 and CDR2 are SGHVS and FQNEAQ. This CDR3 comprises 17 residues. This sequence was found in a human donor in good health (CMV status not recorded). Some clones in this sample may be carry-over from other donors' samples. This sequence joins TRBV7-8 and TRBJ1-5, with D perhaps matching TRBD1 (6 bases). The sequencing used CD8+ T cells from cultured PBMCs, collected from culture after CMV antigen stimulation. CDR3 DNA sequence: TGTGCCAGCAGCTTACGCGGATACGTTGGGGGGGCCCAGCCCCAGCATTTT. It codes for CASSLRGYVGGAQPQHF.